The T cell receptor beta chain under discussion was sequenced for a study of shared clonotypes between healthy human individuals. Overall study findings and caveats: Non-shared clonotypes displayed generation probabilities falling below those of clonotypes present in all four donors. Clonotype sharing levels among donors were expected to vary with sequencing depth. Sharing across four donors was highest in naive CD4 (about 5%) and lowest in memory CD8 (roughly 0.4%).

Remarks on this clone: Its cognate antigen is unknown. The same CDR3 also results from other DNA sequences found in this sample.

The germline V gene has CDR1 MGHDK and CDR2 SYGVNS. The CDR3 length is 13 residues. V was cut by 5 bases and J by 2 bases, with 9 bases left in between. Terminally differentiated effector memory CD45RA+ cells were excluded from the naive CD8 cells, which were CD45RO-negative and positively selected for CCR7. Each PCR replicate from the sorted subsets contained about 200 ng DNA, which is tens of thousands of T cell genomes. Generated by immunoSEQ multiplex PCR, the TCRdb table keeps only in-frame clones and is missing some. The data contain around 2.1 million clones, about 92% of them singletons. The receptor's source is a man aged 18 to 29 in good health. Some clones in this sample may be carry-over from other donors' samples. The chain combines TRBV25-1 with TRBJ1-2; TRBD1 might be the D (6 bases). Input material: naive CD8+ T cells from PBMCs. CDR3: CASSKDRNYGYTF. CDR3 DNA sequence: TGTGCCAGCAGTAAGGACAGAAACTATGGCTACACCTTC.